This is a list of T cell receptor beta chains from one sample in a study of regulatory T cells in long-lasting Graves disease. Using its own MiXCR run on the multiplex PCR reads, TCRdb lists one record per CDR3 protein. This sample has hundreds of thousands of distinct CDR3 sequences, with 16% found just once. This sample was also put to use in a study of T cells in Graves' hyperthyroidism and ophthalmopathy.

This specimen was peripheral blood mononuclear cells (PBMCs), taken at new diagnosis, from a patient treated with antithyroid drugs. The receptor set was obtained from a woman between 25 and 40 years old with Graves disease. CDR3s include the opening cysteine and the closing phenylalanine or tryptophan. The D gene is left open where the match is weak. Clone size, where shown, is once, few, many, or a class for clones that have expanded.

D gene,V gene,clone size,J gene,CDR3 protein,CDR3 DNA
NA,TRBV3-1,many,TRBJ2-7,CASSQAEEQYF,TGTGCCAGCAGCCAAGCGGAGGAGCAGTACTTC
TRBD1,TRBV24-1,many,TRBJ2-3,CATSDFTGVEDTQYF,TGTGCCACCAGTGATTTCACAGGGGTGGAAGATACGCAGTATTTT
NA,TRBV7-9,few,TRBJ2-2,CASSLAQTIAGELFF,TGTGCCAGCAGCTTAGCCCAGACAATCGCCGGGGAGCTGTTTTTT
TRBD2,TRBV24-1,few,TRBJ2-3,CATSDASPSGRADTQYF,TGTGCCACCAGTGATGCAAGTCCTAGCGGGAGGGCAGATACGCAGTATTTT
NA,TRBV7-9,NA,TRBJ2-7,CASSIITGASSYEQYF,TGTGCCAGCAGCATTATCACCGGGGCGTCCTCCTACGAGCAGTACTTC
TRBD1,TRBV30,many,TRBJ1-4,CALTGSMREKLFF,TGTGCCTTGACAGGGTCGATGAGAGAAAAACTGTTTTTT
TRBD2,TRBV2,few,TRBJ2-7,CASSDVGGESGSYEQYF,TGTGCCAGCAGTGACGTCGGGGGGGAAAGCGGGTCCTACGAGCAGTACTTC
TRBD2,TRBV20-1,many,TRBJ2-1,CSARDPTSGKYNEQFF,TGCAGTGCTAGAGATCCGACTAGCGGAAAATACAATGAGCAGTTCTTC
NA,TRBV20-1,many,TRBJ1-1,CSALKGTNTEAFF,TGCAGTGCTTTAAAAGGGACGAACACTGAAGCTTTCTTT
NA,TRBV14,NA,TRBJ2-2,CASSQQYTGELFF,TGTGCCAGCAGCCAACAGTACACCGGGGAGCTGTTTTTT
NA,TRBV4-1,few,TRBJ2-1,CASSQTTQDNEQFF,TGCGCCAGCAGCCAGACGACACAGGACAATGAGCAGTTCTTC
TRBD2,TRBV3-1,few,TRBJ2-3,CASSETGTSGRVLDTQYF,TGTGCCAGCAGCGAAACGGGGACTAGCGGGAGAGTACTAGATACGCAGTATTTT
NA,TRBV28,many,TRBJ1-5,CASSRPDSTVNQPQHF,TGTGCCAGCAGCCGCCCCGACAGCACCGTCAATCAGCCCCAGCATTTT
TRBD2,TRBV28,NA,TRBJ2-3,CASSVRLAGGPDTQYF,TGTGCCAGCAGTGTGAGACTAGCGGGGGGGCCAGATACGCAGTATTTT
TRBD1,TRBV20-1,NA,TRBJ1-6,CSARDRGGSPLHF,TGCAGTGCTCGAGACAGGGGTGGTTCACCCCTCCACTTT
NA,TRBV10-1,few,TRBJ1-5,CASSRGMGQPQHF,TGCGCCAGCAGTAGAGGGATGGGTCAGCCCCAGCATTTT
TRBD1,TRBV25-1,NA,TRBJ2-7,CASSERPGQGAHGQYF,TGTGCCAGCAGTGAAAGACCGGGACAGGGGGCGCATGGGCAGTACTTC
NA,TRBV18,NA,TRBJ1-2,CASSPSDNYGYTF,TGTGCCAGCTCTCCCAGTGATAACTATGGCTACACCTTC
TRBD2,TRBV7-9,many,TRBJ2-1,CASSYGTSGTLMDEQFF,TGTGCCAGCAGCTACGGGACTAGCGGGACATTGATGGATGAGCAGTTCTTC
TRBD2,TRBV27,few,TRBJ2-1,CASSLWGLAGGSEQFF,TGTGCCAGCAGTTTATGGGGACTAGCGGGAGGATCTGAGCAGTTCTTC
NA,TRBV5-1,few,TRBJ1-2,CASSLDYYGYTF,TGCGCCAGCAGCTTGGATTACTATGGCTACACCTTC
NA,TRBV7-6,few,TRBJ2-7,CASSPGTYAYEQYF,TGTGCCAGCAGCCCCGGGACATACGCCTACGAGCAGTACTTC
NA,TRBV20-1,few,TRBJ1-1,CSAREGGANTEAFF,TGCAGTGCTAGAGAGGGGGGGGCGAACACTGAAGCTTTCTTT
NA,TRBV7-9,NA,TRBJ1-1,CASTRGRTEAFF,TGTGCCAGCACCCGGGGGAGGACTGAAGCTTTCTTT
TRBD1,TRBV20-1,many,TRBJ1-2,CSARRSGQGFWDVGGYTF,TGCAGTGCTAGACGATCGGGACAGGGGTTTTGGGATGTGGGTGGCTACACCTTC
NA,TRBV28,NA,TRBJ1-5,CASSFLPSGNQPQHF,TGTGCCAGCAGTTTTCTCCCCTCGGGCAATCAGCCCCAGCATTTT
NA,TRBV27,many,TRBJ1-2,CASSPVGGASYGYTF,TGTGCCAGCAGTCCGGTGGGAGGAGCCAGTTATGGCTACACCTTC
NA,TRBV20-1,many,TRBJ1-1,CSADNLLEAEAFF,TGCAGTGCTGATAATCTACTTGAGGCTGAAGCTTTCTTT
TRBD2,TRBV20-1,few,TRBJ2-3,CSAREYFTAGGPVDTQYF,TGCAGTGCTAGAGAATATTTCACGGCGGGAGGGCCGGTGGATACGCAGTATTTT
TRBD1,TRBV7-9,many,TRBJ1-3,CASSLAGQGGNTIYF,TGTGCCAGCAGCTTAGCAGGGCAGGGGGGGAACACCATATATTTT
TRBD2,TRBV18,few,TRBJ2-1,CASSPAGTSGGSNEQFF,TGTGCCAGCTCACCAGCCGGGACTAGCGGGGGTAGCAATGAGCAGTTCTTC
TRBD1,TRBV7-9,many,TRBJ1-2,CASSQNVQGGDGYTF,TGTGCCAGCAGCCAAAACGTACAGGGGGGCGATGGCTACACCTTC
NA,TRBV6-1,many,TRBJ1-1,CASSEGSGVWSFF,TGTGCCAGCAGTGAGGGGTCGGGGGTTTGGTCTTTCTTT
NA,TRBV28,many,TRBJ1-3,CASSFDRRNTIYF,TGTGCCAGCAGTTTCGACAGGCGAAACACCATATATTTT
TRBD1,TRBV7-3,few,TRBJ2-7,CASSLTPSGGEQYF,TGTGCCAGCAGCTTAACCCCTTCAGGGGGCGAGCAGTACTTC
NA,TRBV5-5,NA,TRBJ2-3,CASSLVGADLDTQYF,TGTGCCAGCAGCTTGGTAGGGGCGGATTTAGATACGCAGTATTTT
NA,TRBV30,many,TRBJ1-4,CAWNRDPNEKLFF,TGTGCCTGGAACAGGGATCCTAATGAAAAACTGTTTTTT
TRBD2,TRBV2,many,TRBJ2-3,CASSRLAGILTDTQYF,TGTGCCAGCAGCCGACTAGCGGGAATCTTAACAGATACGCAGTATTTT
NA,TRBV5-1,few,TRBJ1-3,CASSSGDSGNTIYF,TGTGCCAGCAGCTCGGGAGACTCTGGAAACACCATATATTTT
TRBD2,TRBV29-1,NA,TRBJ2-2,CSVEFIGTSEYTGELFF,TGCAGCGTTGAATTTATTGGGACTAGCGAATACACCGGGGAGCTGTTTTTT